These 22 T cell receptor beta chains originate from one sample sequenced in a study of blood T cells in healthy people across ages. Alongside a J-beta primer mix, a sample-barcoded 5' primer served in a second PCR lasting about 7 to 11 cycles. TCRdb used MiXCR to reprocess the 5' RACE reads, holding one entry per CDR3 protein. Among over 300,000 distinct CDR3 sequences listed, roughly half were seen once. Sequenced: blood. The receptor source for this set is a man in his fifties or sixties in good health.

This clonotype was recorded a few times. The J gene is TRBJ2-7, the V gene TRBV6-5; no clear D gene. V was trimmed by 8 bases and J by 3 bases, leaving 20 bases between them. In germline, CDR1 is MNHEY, CDR2 SVGAGI. CDR3 size: 15 residues. The CDR3 region is CASSYNRGPGYEQYF. In DNA form, the CDR3 reads TGTGCCAGCTCTTATAACCGCGGCCCGGGCTACGAGCAGTACTTC.

To note about this clonotype: The junction shows a germline mismatch at one end, possibly a read error. The V and J genes are TRBV4-2 and TRBJ2-2; 10 bases match TRBD2. This CDR3 region has 16 residues. Germline CDR1 reads LGHNA; CDR2 reads YNFKEQ. The DNA of the CDR3 is TGTGCCAGCAGCCTCCCTAGCGGGGGTAACACCAGGGAGCTGTTTTTT. Its protein is CASSLPSGGNTRELFF.

The chain couples TRBV6-2 or TRBV6-3 to TRBJ1-1; no definite D call. Germline CDR1 is MNHEY and CDR2 is SVGEGT. This CDR3 has 13 residues. Trimming stripped 6 bases from V and 1 base from J, with 9 bases between. DNA of the CDR3: TGTGCCAGCAGCCACAATGGGAACACTGAAGCTTTCTTT. Its translation is CASSHNGNTEAFF.

The V gene is TRBV12-3 or TRBV12-4, the J gene TRBJ2-1; 8 nucleotides align to TRBD2. The J call is in doubt because the DNA end fits TRBJ2-7 better. The CDR3 is 14 residues long. In DNA, the CDR3 is TGTGCCAGCAGCCGTTTAGCGGGATACAATGAGCAGTACTTC. Amino acid sequence: CASSRLAGYNEQYF.

The rearrangement uses TRBV15 and TRBJ1-2; the D gene is possibly TRBD1 (6 bases). Trimming stripped 5 bases from V and 6 bases from J, with 19 bases between. Germline V CDR1 and CDR2: LNHNV, YYDKDF (reference sequence). The CDR3 runs to 15 residues. The CDR3 here is CATSSSRGGNDGYTF. CDR3 in DNA: TGTGCCACCAGCTCCTCGAGAGGGGGGAATGATGGCTACACCTTC. The variable domain in full, completed from reference TRBV15 and TRBJ1-2, reads DAMVIQNPRYQVTQFGKPVTLSCSQTLNHNVMYWYQQKSSQAPKLLFHYYDKDFNNEADTPDNFQSRRPNTSFCFLDIRSPGLGDTAMYLCATSSSRGGNDGYTFGSGTRLTVV.

A few counts support this clonotype. The chain recombines TRBV3-1 with TRBJ2-7; 7 nucleotides agree with TRBD1. Germline V gene data show CDR1 as LGHDT and CDR2 as YNNKEL (reference sequence). J was trimmed by 3 bases and V by 6 bases; bases with no gene match: 8. The CDR3 totals 14 residues. The CDR3 spells CASSHRDRLYEQYF. Here the CDR3 DNA reads TGTGCCAGCAGTCACCGGGACAGACTCTACGAGCAGTACTTC.

The rearrangement uses TRBV20-1 and TRBJ1-6, with TRBD1 as a possible D gene (6 bases). V was shortened by 2 bases and J by 5 bases, with 16 bases between the two germline ends. Germline V gene lookup returns CDR1 DFQATT and CDR2 SNEGSKA (reference sequence). This CDR3 is 16 amino acids long. As DNA, the CDR3 is TGCAGTGCTAGAAAGACAGGAGTGGTCCATAATTCACCCCTCCACTTT. It yields the protein CSARKTGVVHNSPLHF.

The rearrangement uses TRBV11-2 and TRBJ2-3; no clear D. Germline CDR1 SGHAT, CDR2 FQNNGV. V lost 2 bases to trimming and J lost 6 bases, with 6 bases between them. CDR3 length: 12 residues. CDR3 DNA: TGTGCCAGCAGCTTACCCTTGGATACGCAGTATTTT. Protein sequence: CASSLPLDTQYF.

Concerning this clonotype: This may be a read error: a much more frequent sequence differs by one nucleotide. The chain links TRBV12-3 or TRBV12-4 to TRBJ2-3; D is possibly TRBD1 (6 bases). The CDR3 extends over 16 amino acids. For the CDR3, the DNA is TGTGCCAGCAGTGACCGGGACAAAGGTCGTAGAGATATGCAGTATTTT. It is translated as CASSDRDKGRRDMQYF.

This clonotype was detected only once. The chain combines TRBV7-9 with TRBJ2-2; D gene ambiguous. Between the trimmed V and J ends, which lost 5 bases and 0 bases, there was a span of 7 bases. CDR3 length: 14 residues. CDR1 and CDR2 (germline): SEHNR, FQNEAQ (reference sequence). CDR3 sequence (DNA): TGTGCCAGCAGCAAAAATTCGAACACCGGGGAGCTGTTTTTT. This encodes CASSKNSNTGELFF.

This chain joins TRBV4-3 and TRBJ2-7; 8 bases line up with TRBD2. The CDR3 runs to 15 residues. Germline CDR1 reads LGHNA; CDR2 reads YSLEER. After removal of 4 bases from V and 0 bases from J, the junction contained 5 bases not matched to a gene. CDR3 sequence reads: CASSLISGSSYEQYF. The CDR3 DNA sequence: TGCGCCAGCAGCCTCATCAGCGGGAGCTCCTACGAGCAGTACTTC.

The sample holds a few counts of this clonotype. V usage is TRBV20-1 and J usage is TRBJ2-3, with 13 positions matching TRBD2. CDR3 size: 16 residues. Germline CDR1 is DFQATT and CDR2 is SNEGSKA (reference sequence). With 1 base clipped from V and 8 bases from J, the junction kept 9 bases outside the gene matches. The DNA for the CDR3 is TGCAGTGCTAGAGGGACTAGCGGGGGCTCGGTTGGTACGCAGTATTTT. It yields the protein CSARGTSGGSVGTQYF.

This rearrangement joins TRBV10-3 to TRBJ2-1, with D maybe TRBD2 (5 bases). Germline-derived CDR1 and CDR2 are ENHRY and SYGVKD. This CDR3 region has 15 residues. With 5 bases removed from V and 5 bases from J, the gap between germline ends came to 16 bases. The CDR3 nucleotides read TGTGCCATCAGTTCAGCCGGGGTACTCGACAATGAGCAGTTCTTC. This gives the protein CAISSAGVLDNEQFF.

The chain is built from TRBV6-1 and TRBJ2-7; either TRBD1 or TRBD2 may fit D (5 bases each). The CDR3 is made up of 15 amino acids. Germline loops: CDR1 MNHNS, CDR2 SASEGT. Trimming left V 4 bases short and J 10 bases short, with 23 bases between. Written as DNA, the CDR3 is TGTGCCAGCAGTGGGGGGAGCTACGCAAGAGAGTCCCAGTACTTC. This encodes CASSGGSYARESQYF.

Comments on this clonotype: The conserved phenylalanine or tryptophan is not found at the CDR3 terminus, so this likely reflects a read error. This chain joins TRBV4-3 and TRBJ2-1; maybe TRBD1 (6 bases). There are 18 residues in the CDR3. Trimming shortened V by 4 bases and J by 0 bases, and 19 bases separated the two germline ends. CDR1 is LGHNA and CDR2 is YSLEER in the germline V gene. For the CDR3, the DNA is TGCGCCAGCAGCCTCAGAGGAGACAGGTCGAGCTCCTACAATGAGCAGTTCTGC. This encodes CASSLRGDRSSSYNEQFC.

Concerning this clonotype itself: Being one base from a much bigger clone, this may be a read error. The chain joins TRBV12-3 or TRBV12-4 to TRBJ2-5; D not resolved. The CDR3 is 13 amino acids. Trimming cost V 5 bases and J 5 bases, with 12 bases left between them. CDR3 sequence: CASSVGTRETQYF. CDR3 nucleotide sequence: TGTGCCAGCAGTGTCGGTACCCGTGAGACCCAGTACTTC.

V is TRBV28 and J is TRBJ1-2, with 8 bases fitting TRBD1. This CDR3 is built from 15 residues. The V gene end was trimmed by 3 bases and the J gene end by 4 bases; junction bases not matched to a gene: 7. Per the germline V gene, CDR1 is MDHEN and CDR2 is SYDVKM. The CDR3 loop is CASSFSGGSGYGYTF. The CDR3 DNA follows: TGTGCCAGCAGTTTCTCAGGGGGCTCTGGCTATGGCTACACCTTC.

The chain has TRBV9 and TRBJ2-7; no clear D gene. Germline assignment: CDR1 SGDLS and CDR2 YYNGEE. The CDR3 totals 10 residues. Trimming cost V 7 bases and J 4 bases, with 6 bases left between them. CDR3: CASRKYEQYF. The CDR3 nucleotides read TGTGCCAGCCGGAAATACGAGCAGTACTTC.

This clonotype was seen only a few times. J is TRBJ2-3 and V is TRBV12-3 or TRBV12-4, with D unresolved. This CDR3 region has 14 residues. Trimming stripped 7 bases from V and 2 bases from J, with 13 bases between. CDR3 region: CASTLDGPTDTQYF. The DNA for the CDR3 is TGTGCCAGCACCCTGGACGGTCCCACAGATACGCAGTATTTT.

On this clonotype: A single base separates this from a much larger clone, so it may be a read error. The chain is built from TRBV18 and TRBJ2-4; no definite D call. Germline V lookup: CDR1 KGHSH, CDR2 LQKENI. Trimming removed 5 bases at V and 13 bases at J, with 18 bases between. The CDR3 consists of 13 residues. For the CDR3, the DNA is TGTGCCAGCTCAAAGGACCGAACCTACAAGCAGTACTTC. Protein product: CASSKDRTYKQYF.

V and J are TRBV7-2 and TRBJ2-3; possibly TRBD2 for D (5 bases). The CDR3 spans 15 residues. CDR1 SGHTA and CDR2 FQGNSA come from the germline V gene. Trimming cost V 2 bases and J 0 bases, with 9 bases left between them. The CDR3 spells CASSLTAGSTDTQYF. The CDR3 region has the DNA TGTGCCAGCAGCTTAACGGCGGGTAGCACAGATACGCAGTATTTT.

V is TRBV5-1 and J is TRBJ1-1; perhaps TRBD1 as D (6 bases). In germline, CDR1 is SGHRS, CDR2 YFSETQ. V was shortened by 1 base and J by 2 bases, with 9 bases between the two germline ends. CDR3 size: 14 residues. CDR3: CASSLLTGNTEAFF. In nucleotides, the CDR3 is TGCGCCAGCAGCTTGTTGACAGGTAACACTGAAGCTTTCTTT.